This is a list of T cell receptor beta chains from one sample in a study of T cell responses to AZD1222 COVID-19 vaccine. Clones were sequenced by immunoSEQ multiplex PCR, and TCRdb holds only the in-frame ones, with some missing. The sample consists of under 200,000 clones, almost 90% of them appearing once. Here the sequenced sample was peripheral blood, taken on day 0 of AZD1222 vaccination. The receptor source for this set is an adult in good health. CDR3s include the opening cysteine and the closing phenylalanine or tryptophan. D genes are given only for firm matches. Clone size appears in some rows only: once, few, many, or a class for an expanded clone.

j_call d_call v_call clone_size cdr3_nt cdr3_aa
TRBJ2-7 NA TRBV27 NA TGTGCCAGCAGTCCGTCAGGGACCTACGAGCAGTACTTC CASSPSGTYEQYF
TRBJ2-7 NA TRBV11-2 NA TGTGCCAGCAGCTTAGGATCGCCAGGGAGCTCCTACGAGCAGTACTTC CASSLGSPGSSYEQYF
TRBJ1-1 TRBD1 TRBV28 NA TGTGCCAGCAGTTTAGGGCAGGGGGGCACTGAAGCTTTCTTT CASSLGQGGTEAFF
TRBJ1-1 NA TRBV3-1/TRBV3-2 NA TGTGCCAGCAGCTTCGGGGGGGCGCGGACTGAAGCTTTCTTT CASSFGGARTEAFF
TRBJ1-5 NA TRBV15 NA TGTGCCACCCGGATGGACCTCAATCAGCCCCAGCATTTT CATRMDLNQPQHF
TRBJ1-3 NA TRBV10-3 NA TGTGCCATCAGTGGGTTCTCTGGAAACACCATATATTTT CAISGFSGNTIYF
TRBJ1-5 NA TRBV6-4 NA TGTGCCAGCAGTGACCGGAGCGGTCAGCCCCAGCATTTT CASSDRSGQPQHF
TRBJ1-4 NA TRBV19 NA TGTGCCAGTAGTATAGTCCAGAATGAAAAACTGTTTTTT CASSIVQNEKLFF
TRBJ1-1 NA TRBV28 NA TGTGCCAGCACCACGGGGGGGATTGAAGCTTTCTTT CASTTGGIEAFF
TRBJ2-5 TRBD2 TRBV9 once TGTGCCAGCAGCGCCGCTCTTAGCGGGAGCTTAGAGACCCAGTACTTC CASSAALSGSLETQYF
TRBJ1-2 NA TRBV28 few TGTGCCAGCAGCTCCCATATTATCTATGGCTACACCTTC CASSSHIIYGYTF
TRBJ2-1 TRBD2 TRBV6-2/TRBV6-3 NA TGTGCCAGCAGTTATGGGACTAGCGGCCGTCGAGGAAATGAGCAGTTCTTC CASSYGTSGRRGNEQFF
TRBJ1-5 TRBD1 TRBV30 NA TGTGCCTGGAGTGAACGAGGGACAGGGGTAGGGCAGCCCCAGCATTTT CAWSERGTGVGQPQHF
TRBJ2-7 NA TRBV28 NA TGTGCCAGCAGTTCCCCCCGCGAGCAGTACTTC CASSSPREQYF
TRBJ1-1 NA TRBV5-1 NA TGCGCCAGCAGCTTCAAGATGGGGGGAATCGCTGAAGCTTTCTTT CASSFKMGGIAEAFF
TRBJ1-2 TRBD1 TRBV6-2/TRBV6-3 NA TGTGCCAGCAGTTACGAGGGACAGGGGTACGGCTACACCTTC CASSYEGQGYGYTF
TRBJ1-5 NA TRBV7-9 NA TGTGCCAGCAGCGGCGGGACATCATCTAGCAATCAGCCCCAGCATTTT CASSGGTSSSNQPQHF
TRBJ2-3 TRBD1 TRBV6-4 NA TGTGCCAGCAGCGGACAGGGGTGGCCAGATACGCAGTATTTT CASSGQGWPDTQYF
TRBJ2-7 NA TRBV3-1/TRBV3-2 NA TGTGCCAGCAGCCAGTACCAACAGGCCTACGAGCAGTACTTC CASSQYQQAYEQYF
TRBJ1-1 NA TRBV28 NA TGTGCCGCCAAACGCCGTCTTGAAGCTTTCTTT CAAKRRLEAFF
TRBJ2-7 TRBD1 TRBV6-1 NA TGTGCCAGCAGTGACGAGGGACAGGGTAGACACGAGCAGTACTTC CASSDEGQGRHEQYF
TRBJ1-6 TRBD1 TRBV12-3/TRBV12-4 NA TGTGCCAGCAAACCGGGACAGAATTCACCCCTCCACTTT CASKPGQNSPLHF
TRBJ2-1 TRBD2 TRBV5-1 NA TGCGCCAGCAGCTTGGGGCTAGCGGGAGTCCTGTCGGGGGAGCAGTTCTTC CASSLGLAGVLSGEQFF
TRBJ2-1 NA TRBV7-9 once TGTGCCAGCAGCTTAGCGTGGGAGCAGTTCTTC CASSLAWEQFF
TRBJ1-6 TRBD1 TRBV4-3 few TGCGCCAGCAGCCAAGTGGGACAGGGGTTCGACTTTAATTCACCCCTCCACTTT CASSQVGQGFDFNSPLHF
TRBJ2-5 TRBD1 TRBV6-5 NA TGTGCCAGCAGGCCTCGGACAGGGGGCAAAGAGACCCAGTACTTC CASRPRTGGKETQYF
TRBJ2-7 TRBD1 TRBV23-1 NA TGCGCCAGCAGTCAGGCCAGGGGGCGTAAGTACGAGCAGTACTTC CASSQARGRKYEQYF
TRBJ2-1 TRBD1 TRBV23-1 NA TGCGCCAGCAGTCAGCCCGGACAGGGAGAACACAATGAGCAGTTCTTC CASSQPGQGEHNEQFF
TRBJ1-5 NA TRBV19 NA TGTGCCAGTAGTATAGCCGGGTATAGCAATCAGCCCCAGCATTTT CASSIAGYSNQPQHF
TRBJ1-2 NA TRBV28 NA TGTGCCAGCAGTTTGGTCAGTTCTAAGGGTGGCTACACCTTC CASSLVSSKGGYTF
TRBJ1-5 NA TRBV30 NA TGTGCCTGGAGTGAGGGCGCGTCTCAGCCCCAGCATTTT CAWSEGASQPQHF
TRBJ2-7 TRBD2 TRBV28 NA TGTGCCAGCATGGTGAGGCAGGGAGGGGTCTACGAGCAGTACTTC CASMVRQGGVYEQYF
TRBJ2-1 TRBD1 TRBV30 NA TGTGCCTGGAGTGGGGACAGGGGCTCATACAATGAGCAGTTCTTC CAWSGDRGSYNEQFF